This T cell receptor beta chain was captured by sequencing in a study of blood T cell repertoires in COVID-19. About the research overall: Samples came from the United States, Italy and Spain, spanning acute and convalescent COVID-19. PBMCs, B-cell-depleted T cells, or T cells were the source of the cDNA or gDNA that made up the material.

Germline lookup yields CDR1 SNHLY and CDR2 FYNNEI. The V end lost 0 bases, the J end lost 15 bases, and 15 bases lay between the germline ends. CDR3 length: 13 amino acids. Original methodology: Estimated nucleated cell counts came from reference gene primer amplification. The data were produced by immunoSEQ multiplex PCR, yet TCRdb's version contains in-frame clones alone and is incomplete. D and trimming come from the DNA, and the V and J calls and clone size come from that table. The sample consists of about 44,000 clones, approximately 79% of them appearing once. The source material was peripheral blood. The genes are TRBV2 and TRBJ2-1, with D perhaps matching TRBD1 (6 bases). This TCR was recovered from a human donor in a cohort sampled during active COVID-19. The CDR3 sequence: CASSEARQGRMFF. Written as DNA, the CDR3 is TGTGCCAGCAGTGAAGCGCGGCAGGGGAGAATGTTCTTC.